This T cell receptor (beta chain) was recorded in a study of OX40 agonist ivuxolimab in advanced cancers. Study results and limitations: The mean number of expanded clones was higher in CD8+ T cells than in CD4+. Some patients without response likewise showed low normalized clonal expansion.

Details on this clone: Its antigen is undetermined.

The CDR3 covers 16 residues. V was clipped by 0 bases and J by 5 bases, with 16 bases between them. The germline V gene has CDR1 MGHRA and CDR2 YSYEKL. Generated by immunoSEQ multiplex PCR, the TCRdb table keeps only in-frame clones and is missing some. The sample carries tens of thousands of clones, approximately 90% recorded once. V usage is TRBV4-1 and J usage is TRBJ2-5, with D perhaps given as TRBD1 or TRBD2 (5 bases each). This material consisted of CD4+ or CD8+ T cells sorted from blood, taken in a trial of the OX40 agonist ivuxolimab. This clonotype was sampled from an adult with an advanced solid tumor such as melanoma, head and neck, liver or kidney cancer. CDR3 in amino acids: CASSQDGAGRRETQYF. In DNA form, the CDR3 reads TGCGCCAGCAGCCAAGATGGGGCAGGGCGGAGGGAGACCCAGTACTTC.